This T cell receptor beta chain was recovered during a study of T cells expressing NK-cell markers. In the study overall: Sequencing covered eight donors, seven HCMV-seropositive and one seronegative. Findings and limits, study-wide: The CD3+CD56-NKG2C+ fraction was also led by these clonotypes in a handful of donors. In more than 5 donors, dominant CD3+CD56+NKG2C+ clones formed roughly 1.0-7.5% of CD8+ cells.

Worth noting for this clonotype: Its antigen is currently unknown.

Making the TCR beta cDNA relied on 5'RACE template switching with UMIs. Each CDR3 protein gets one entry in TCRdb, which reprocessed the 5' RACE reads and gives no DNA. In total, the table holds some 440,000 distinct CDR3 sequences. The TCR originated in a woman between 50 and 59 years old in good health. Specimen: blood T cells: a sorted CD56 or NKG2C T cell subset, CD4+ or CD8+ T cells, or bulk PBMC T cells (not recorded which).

The CDR3 sequence: CASSGNVGLRDEQFF. V gene TRBV7-2 combines with J gene TRBJ2-1; TCRdb's D call of TRBD2 is untestable without DNA. CDR1 is SGHTA and CDR2 is FQGNSA in the germline V gene. This CDR3 has 15 amino acids.